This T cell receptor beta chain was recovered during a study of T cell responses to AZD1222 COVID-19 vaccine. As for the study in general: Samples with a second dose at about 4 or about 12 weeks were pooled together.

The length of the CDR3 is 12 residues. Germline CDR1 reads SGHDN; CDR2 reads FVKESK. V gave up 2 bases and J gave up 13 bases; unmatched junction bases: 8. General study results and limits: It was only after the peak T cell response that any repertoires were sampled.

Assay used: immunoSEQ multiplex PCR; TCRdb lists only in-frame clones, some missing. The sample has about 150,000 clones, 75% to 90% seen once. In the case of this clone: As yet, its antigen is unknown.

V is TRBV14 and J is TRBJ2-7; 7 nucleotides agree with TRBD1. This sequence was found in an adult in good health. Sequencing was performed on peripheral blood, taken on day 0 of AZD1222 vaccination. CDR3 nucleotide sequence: TGTGCCAGCAGCCAACGGACAGGTCCGAATTACTTC. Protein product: CASSQRTGPNYF.